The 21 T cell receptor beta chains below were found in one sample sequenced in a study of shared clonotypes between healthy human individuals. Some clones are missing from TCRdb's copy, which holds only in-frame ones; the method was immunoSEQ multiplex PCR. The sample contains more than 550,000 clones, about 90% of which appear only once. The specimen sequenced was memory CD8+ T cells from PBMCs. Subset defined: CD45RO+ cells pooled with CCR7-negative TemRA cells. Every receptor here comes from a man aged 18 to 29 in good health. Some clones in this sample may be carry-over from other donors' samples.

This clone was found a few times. CDR3 amino acids: CASSDGRANSPLHF. The DNA of the CDR3 is TGTGCCAGCAGTGACGGGCGGGCAAATTCACCCCTCCACTTT. The rearrangement joins TRBV6-1 to TRBJ1-6; unclear D gene. The CDR3 consists of 14 residues. The germline V gene has CDR1 MNHNS and CDR2 SASEGT. The germline V and J ends were trimmed by 3 bases and 7 bases, with 10 bases remaining between them.

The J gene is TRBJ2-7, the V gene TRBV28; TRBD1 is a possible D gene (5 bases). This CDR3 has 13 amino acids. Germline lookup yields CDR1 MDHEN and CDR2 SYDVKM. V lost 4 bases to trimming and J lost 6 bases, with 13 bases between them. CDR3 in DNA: TGTGCCAGCAGTTACCACAGGAGCTTCGAGCAGTACTTC. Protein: CASSYHRSFEQYF.

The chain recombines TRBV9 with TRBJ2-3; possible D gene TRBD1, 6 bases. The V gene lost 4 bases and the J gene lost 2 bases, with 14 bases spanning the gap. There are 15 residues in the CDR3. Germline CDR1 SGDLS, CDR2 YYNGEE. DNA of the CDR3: TGTGCCAGCAGCCCAACCAGGGGCCCCACAGATACGCAGTATTTT. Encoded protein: CASSPTRGPTDTQYF.

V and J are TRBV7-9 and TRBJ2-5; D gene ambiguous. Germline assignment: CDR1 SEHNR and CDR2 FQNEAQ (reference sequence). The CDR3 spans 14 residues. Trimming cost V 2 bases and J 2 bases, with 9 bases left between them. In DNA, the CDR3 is TGTGCCAGCAGCTTAAGTGGTGGACAAGAGACCCAGTACTTC. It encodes CASSLSGGQETQYF.

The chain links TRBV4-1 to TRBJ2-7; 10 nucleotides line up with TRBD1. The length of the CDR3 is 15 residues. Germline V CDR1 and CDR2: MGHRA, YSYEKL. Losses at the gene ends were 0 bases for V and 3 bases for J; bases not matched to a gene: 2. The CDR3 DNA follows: TGCGCCAGCAGCCAAGAATGGACAGGGGGCTACGAGCAGTACTTC. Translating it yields CASSQEWTGGYEQYF.

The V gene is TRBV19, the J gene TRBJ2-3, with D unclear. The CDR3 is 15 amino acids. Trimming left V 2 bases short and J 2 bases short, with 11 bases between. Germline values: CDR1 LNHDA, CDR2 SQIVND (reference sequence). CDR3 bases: TGTGCCAGTAGTATAAAACTTTTCCCCACAGATACGCAGTATTTT. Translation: CASSIKLFPTDTQYF.

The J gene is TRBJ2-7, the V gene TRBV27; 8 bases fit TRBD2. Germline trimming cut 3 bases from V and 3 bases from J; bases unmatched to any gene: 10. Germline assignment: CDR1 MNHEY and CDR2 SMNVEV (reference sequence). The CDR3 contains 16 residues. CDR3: CASSLVWPAGVYEQYF. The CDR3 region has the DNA TGTGCCAGCAGTTTGGTTTGGCCAGCGGGGGTCTACGAGCAGTACTTC.

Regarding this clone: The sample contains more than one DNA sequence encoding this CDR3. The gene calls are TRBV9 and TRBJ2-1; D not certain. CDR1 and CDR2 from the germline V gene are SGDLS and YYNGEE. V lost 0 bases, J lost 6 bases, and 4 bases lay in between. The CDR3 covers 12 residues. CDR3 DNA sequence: TGTGCCAGCAGCGTAGACTTCAATGAGCAGTTCTTC. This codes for CASSVDFNEQFF.

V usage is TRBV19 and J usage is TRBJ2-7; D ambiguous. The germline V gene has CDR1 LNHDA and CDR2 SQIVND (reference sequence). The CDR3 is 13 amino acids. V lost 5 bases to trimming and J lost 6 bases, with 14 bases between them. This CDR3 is CASSFGVFGEQYF. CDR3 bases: TGTGCCAGTAGTTTTGGGGTGTTCGGCGAGCAGTACTTC. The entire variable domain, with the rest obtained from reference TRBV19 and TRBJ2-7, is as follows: DGGITQSPKYLFRKEGQNVTLSCEQNLNHDAMYWYRQDPGQGLRLIYYSQIVNDFQKGDIAEGYSVSREKKESFPLTVTSAQKNPTAFYLCASSFGVFGEQYFGPGTRLTVT.

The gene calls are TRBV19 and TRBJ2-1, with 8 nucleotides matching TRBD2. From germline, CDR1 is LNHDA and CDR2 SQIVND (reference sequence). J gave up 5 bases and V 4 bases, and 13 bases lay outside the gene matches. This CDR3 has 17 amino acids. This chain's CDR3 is CASSTLFLAGQDNEQFF. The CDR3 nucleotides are TGTGCCAGTAGTACATTGTTCTTAGCGGGGCAAGACAATGAGCAGTTCTTC.

The CDR3 reads CATSNIPGRWYNEQFF. In DNA form, the CDR3 reads TGTGCCACCAGTAATATACCGGGACGGTGGTACAATGAGCAGTTCTTC. V is TRBV15 and J is TRBJ2-1; D tentatively reads TRBD1 or TRBD2 (5 bases each). The V gene's germline CDR1 is LNHNV and CDR2 YYDKDF (reference sequence). CDR3 length: 16 amino acids. With 6 bases removed from V and 4 bases from J, the gap between germline ends came to 19 bases.

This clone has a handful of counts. CDR3 DNA sequence: TGTGCCAGCACCCCCGGGACAGGGGCCTACGAGCAGTACTTC. It encodes CASTPGTGAYEQYF. This rearrangement joins TRBV27 to TRBJ2-7, with 10 nucleotides matching TRBD1. The germline V gene has CDR1 MNHEY and CDR2 SMNVEV (reference sequence). This CDR3 has 14 residues. The V and J ends lost 7 bases and 2 bases, in that order; junction bases with no gene match: 5.

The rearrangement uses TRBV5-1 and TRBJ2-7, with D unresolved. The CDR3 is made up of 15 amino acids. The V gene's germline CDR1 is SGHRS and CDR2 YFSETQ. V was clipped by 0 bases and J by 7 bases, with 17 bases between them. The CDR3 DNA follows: TGCGCCAGCAGCTTGGTCGGACCGGCAACCGGGGAGCAGTACTTC. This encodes CASSLVGPATGEQYF.

Here the CDR3 DNA reads TGTGCCAGCAGCGTAGCTGGGACGGGCTACGAGCAGTACTTC. This codes for CASSVAGTGYEQYF. V gene TRBV9 combines with J gene TRBJ2-7; D tentatively reads TRBD1 or TRBD2 (5 bases each). The V and J ends lost 0 bases and 3 bases respectively, with 10 bases between them. Germline CDR1 and CDR2: SGDLS and YYNGEE. The CDR3 spans 14 residues.

CDR3 sequence (DNA): TGTGCCATCAGTGACCCGACAGGGGTGAAACGGTACGAGCAGTACTTC. This encodes CAISDPTGVKRYEQYF. The chain couples TRBV10-3 to TRBJ2-7, with 8 nucleotides matching TRBD1. Germline values: CDR1 ENHRY, CDR2 SYGVKD. The trim removed 3 bases at V and 4 bases at J, leaving 11 bases unmatched. The length of the CDR3 is 16 residues.

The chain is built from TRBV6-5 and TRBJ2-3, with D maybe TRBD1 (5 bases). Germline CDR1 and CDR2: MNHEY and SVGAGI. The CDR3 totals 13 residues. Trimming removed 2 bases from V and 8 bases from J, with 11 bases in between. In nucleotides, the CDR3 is TGTGCCAGCAGTTACGAGTTCCAGGGTACGCAGTATTTT. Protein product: CASSYEFQGTQYF.

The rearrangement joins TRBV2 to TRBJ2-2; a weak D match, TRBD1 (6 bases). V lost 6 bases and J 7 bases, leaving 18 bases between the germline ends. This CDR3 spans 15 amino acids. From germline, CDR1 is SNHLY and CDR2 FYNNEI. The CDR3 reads CASRGHPAVVGELFF. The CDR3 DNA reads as TGTGCCAGCAGGGGACACCCGGCGGTGGTCGGGGAGCTGTTTTTT.

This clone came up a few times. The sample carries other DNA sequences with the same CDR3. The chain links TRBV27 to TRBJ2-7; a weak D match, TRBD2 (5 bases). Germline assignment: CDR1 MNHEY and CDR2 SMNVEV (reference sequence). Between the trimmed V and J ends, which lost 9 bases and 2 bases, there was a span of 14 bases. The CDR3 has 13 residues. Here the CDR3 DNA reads TGTGCCAGTAGCAGCGGACTCACCTACGAGCAGTACTTC. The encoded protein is CASSSGLTYEQYF.

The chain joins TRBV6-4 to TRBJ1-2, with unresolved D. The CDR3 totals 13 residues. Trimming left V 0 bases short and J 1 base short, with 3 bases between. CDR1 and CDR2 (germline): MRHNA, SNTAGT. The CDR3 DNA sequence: TGTGCCAGCAGTGACTCGAGTAACTATGGCTACACCTTC. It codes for CASSDSSNYGYTF.

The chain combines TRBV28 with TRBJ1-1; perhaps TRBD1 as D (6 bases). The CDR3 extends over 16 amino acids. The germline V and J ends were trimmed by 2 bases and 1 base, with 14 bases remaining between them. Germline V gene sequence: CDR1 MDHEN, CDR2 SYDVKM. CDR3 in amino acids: CASSLVFGGSNTEAFF. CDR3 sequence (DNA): TGTGCCAGCAGTTTAGTATTCGGGGGCTCGAACACTGAAGCTTTCTTT.

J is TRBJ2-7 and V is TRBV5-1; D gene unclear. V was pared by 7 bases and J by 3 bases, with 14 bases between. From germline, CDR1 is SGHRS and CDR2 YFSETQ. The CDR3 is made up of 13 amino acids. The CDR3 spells CASRPLSGYEQYF. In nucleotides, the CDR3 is TGCGCCAGCCGACCGCTGAGTGGCTACGAGCAGTACTTC. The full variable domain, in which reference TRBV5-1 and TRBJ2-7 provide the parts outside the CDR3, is KAGVTQTPRYLIKTRGQQVTLSCSPISGHRSVSWYQQTPGQGLQFLFEYFSETQRNKGNFPGRFSGRQFSNSRSEMNVSTLELGDSALYLCASRPLSGYEQYFGPGTRLTVT.